The rows below give T cell receptor beta chains drawn from one sample of a study of blood T cell repertoires in COVID-19. Some clones are missing from TCRdb's copy, which holds only in-frame ones; the method was immunoSEQ multiplex PCR. The table records some 38,000 clones, roughly 90% of them present only once. Material for sequencing was peripheral blood. These receptors originate from a man in his 60s with active or convalescent COVID-19. Each CDR3 is given with its conserved first and last residue. The order of the fields is D gene, J gene, clone size, CDR3 length, V gene, CDR3 protein, CDR3 DNA. D genes are given only for firm matches. Not all rows give a size; the values are once, few, many and, for expanded clones, a class.

>.|TRBJ2-1|.|15|TRBV7-6
CASSLTLDSYNEQFF
TGTGCCAGCAGCCTCACTCTAGATTCGTACAATGAGCAGTTCTTC
>TRBD1|TRBJ1-4|.|17|TRBV4-1
CASSQGLSQGVNEKLFF
TGCGCCAGCAGCCAAGGACTGTCCCAGGGGGTTAATGAAAAACTGTTTTTT
>TRBD1|TRBJ1-1|once|15|TRBV7-8
CASTLGQGAPTEAFF
TGTGCCAGCACCCTGGGCCAGGGGGCGCCCACTGAAGCTTTCTTT
>.|TRBJ1-6|.|17|TRBV7-2
CASSPRGGGTYNSPLHF
TGTGCCAGCAGCCCCAGAGGAGGAGGCACCTATAATTCACCCCTCCACTTT
>.|TRBJ1-2|.|15|TRBV10-3
CAISDYSQGFYGYTF
TGTGCCATCAGTGATTACAGCCAAGGATTTTATGGCTACACCTTC
>TRBD1|TRBJ2-7|few|14|TRBV10-3
CAISESTGGYEQYF
TGTGCCATCAGTGAGTCGACAGGGGGATACGAGCAGTACTTC
>TRBD2|TRBJ2-7|.|18|TRBV4-3
CASSQGMWASGRAYEQYF
TGCGCCAGCAGCCAAGGCATGTGGGCTAGCGGGAGGGCCTACGAGCAGTACTTC
>.|TRBJ1-4|.|14|TRBV5-8
CASSLVRQNEKLFF
TGTGCCAGCAGCTTGGTGCGGCAAAATGAAAAACTGTTTTTT
>TRBD2|TRBJ2-2|.|17|TRBV5-1
CASSLEASGSNTGELFF
TGCGCCAGCAGCTTGGAGGCTAGCGGGTCGAACACCGGGGAGCTGTTTTTT
>.|TRBJ1-1|.|13|TRBV10-1
CASRQQLNTEAFF
TGCGCCAGTCGACAGCAATTGAACACTGAAGCTTTCTTT
>.|TRBJ1-1|.|14|TRBV10-3
CAISEEGMNTEAFF
TGTGCCATCAGTGAGGAGGGAATGAACACTGAAGCTTTCTTT
>.|TRBJ2-3|.|15|TRBV5-1
CASSLASPSTDTQYF
TGCGCCAGCAGCTTGGCTAGCCCTAGCACAGATACGCAGTATTTT
>.|TRBJ2-1|few|14|TRBV6-5
CASSSESSYNEQFF
TGTGCCAGCAGTTCGGAGAGCTCCTACAATGAGCAGTTCTTC
>.|TRBJ2-1|medium-sized|13|TRBV12-3/TRBV12-4
CASSSGSGHEQFF
TGTGCCAGCAGTTCCGGGAGTGGCCATGAGCAGTTCTTC
>TRBD2|TRBJ2-7|once|13|TRBV29-1
CSALGLADYEQYF
TGCAGCGCGCTCGGACTAGCGGACTACGAGCAGTACTTC